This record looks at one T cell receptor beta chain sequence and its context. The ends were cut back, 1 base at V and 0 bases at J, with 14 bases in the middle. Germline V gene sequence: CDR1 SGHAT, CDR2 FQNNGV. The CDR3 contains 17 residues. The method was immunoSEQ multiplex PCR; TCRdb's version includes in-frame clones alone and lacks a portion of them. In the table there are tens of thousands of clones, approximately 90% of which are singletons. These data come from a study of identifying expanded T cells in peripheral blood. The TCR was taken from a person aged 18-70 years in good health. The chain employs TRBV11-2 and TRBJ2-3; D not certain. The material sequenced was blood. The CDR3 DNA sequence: TGTGCCAGCAGCTTAGTGGGTAGATCCACTAGCACAGATACGCAGTATTTT. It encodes CASSLVGRSTSTDTQYF. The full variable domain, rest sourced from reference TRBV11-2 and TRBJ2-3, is EAGVAQSPRYKIIEKRQSVAFWCNPISGHATLYWYQQILGQGPKLLIQFQNNGVVDDSQLPKDRFSAERLKGVDSTLKIQPAKLEDSAVYLCASSLVGRSTSTDTQYFGPGTRLTVL.